This T cell receptor (beta chain) was captured by sequencing in a study of memory CD4+ T cells and cytomegalovirus serostatus (dated by TCRdb to between 2018 and 2021). As for the study more broadly: The cohort included approximately 35 healthy adults from Belgium, of whom 9 were CMV seropositive and 24 were CMV seronegative. To replicate a published TCR-based CMV serostatus classifier, the study sequenced CD4+ memory TCRbeta repertoires from a Belgian cohort whose cytomegalovirus serostatus was known.

Trimmed from V: 4 bases; trimmed from J: 2 bases; junction bases lacking a gene match: 3. Reading from cysteine to phenylalanine, the CDR3 counts 14 amino acids. Left in the record is the CDR3 DNA by itself, 42 bases read in frame from the first base. The CDR1 and CDR2 encoded by the germline V gene (reference sequence) are SEHNR and FQNEAQ. A FACSAria II was used to sort memory CD4+ T cells, defined as single viable CD3+CD4+CD8-CD45RO+ cells. CMV serostatus was determined using a Roche Elecsys assay that detects serum IgG against CMV pp150, pp28, p38 and p52. After thawing, total CD4+ T cells were enriched by positive selection with CD4 magnetic microbeads. The samples came from a different study that was designed specifically to examine the CD4+ T cell memory repertoire. Peripheral blood mononuclear cells were isolated and cryopreserved following standard operating procedures; serum was stored at -80 °C. Staining used CD3-PerCP (BW264/56), CD4-APC (RPA-T4), CD45RO-PE (UCHT1) and CD8-Pacific Orange (3B5) antibodies, with Sytox blue excluding non-viable cells.

Genomic DNA was extracted from sorted cells with the Quick-DNA Microprep Kit. Amplification of TCRbeta DNA was done with the immunoSEQ hsTCRbeta kit, following the protocol from the manufacturer. An Illumina MiSeq instrument was used to sequence the TCRbeta libraries. Turning to the authors' computational methods: After out-of-frame sequences were removed, 2.4 million or so distinct TCRbeta sequences remained, averaging roughly 67,000 per individual. Each individual was scored according to the count of roughly 160 previously reported CMV-associated TCRbeta sequences and the total productive distinct TCRbeta count. A beta-binomial model was reimplemented in Python, and scikit-learn random forests with default parameters were trained on data from the US cohort. Classifier performance on the Belgian cohort was summarized as median AUC with percentile confidence intervals calculated over 10,000 bootstrap iterations. The table was pulled from immuneACCESS by TCRdb, which kept in-frame rearrangements only. Such tables lose some clones; where checked, under half of the loss comes from unresolved V genes, and the rest has no known cause. Clonal size and the V and J genes are those of that table, whereas D and trimming came from the DNA. In this sample the table shows 45,000 to 50,000 clones, around 77% of which occur a single time. The ten largest clones capture around 0.61% of the sample.

On this clone: Its binding antigen is unknown. Base-call qualities are not available, and no considerably larger clone is one nucleotide away.

The paper's findings and limits, for the study overall: The results were interpreted as suggesting that the CMV-associated TCR signature is largely present in the CD4+ memory repertoire. Among the roughly 160 previously reported CMV-associated TCRbeta sequences, 60 to 85 showed up in the CD4+ memory repertoires, with each one found in between one and five individuals. Only CD4+CD45RO+ memory cells were sequenced, unlike the original study, which covered naive and memory CD4+ and CD8+ populations. For predicting CMV serostatus, the median bootstrapped AUC was about 0.95 using the original framework and approximately 0.91 using a US-trained random forest. On the Belgian cohort, the classifier built on the original framework reached a median bootstrapped AUC of 0.95, with a 95% CI of 0.76-1.00.

Sequenced material: memory CD4+ T cells from blood. The clonotype originates from an adult in good health and CMV-seronegative. The sequence is built from TRBV7-9 and TRBJ2-3; 7 bases in between match TRBD2. The DNA is as follows: TGTGCCAGCAGCTACCGGGACTACACAGATACGCAGTATTTT. Protein translation: CASSYRDYTDTQYF.